A selection of T cell receptor beta chains follows, all from one sample in a study of cytomegalovirus exposure and HLA in healthy donors. Measured with immunoSEQ multiplex PCR; TCRdb has only the in-frame clones, and not every one. The sample lists approximately 110,000 clones; more than 65% were seen once. The sample comprised PBMCs. These receptor sequences come from a human donor in good health. Both conserved end residues are part of each CDR3. A D gene is named only where the DNA matches it firmly. Not all rows give a size; the values are once, few, many and, for expanded clones, a class.

d_call: .
clone_size: .
j_call: TRBJ2-7
v_call: TRBV7-2
cdr3_nt: TGTACCAGCAGCTTAGGGGCAGGTTCCTACGAGCAGTACTTC
cdr3_aa: CTSSLGAGSYEQYF

d_call: TRBD1
clone_size: .
j_call: TRBJ2-7
v_call: TRBV19
cdr3_nt: TGTGCCACCTCCCGGACAGGCCTCTCCTACGAGCAGTACTTC
cdr3_aa: CATSRTGLSYEQYF

d_call: .
clone_size: .
j_call: TRBJ2-3
v_call: TRBV2
cdr3_nt: TGTGCCAGCAGTGAGGGTTTCCAATGGGGGGAAAACACAGATACGCAGTATTTT
cdr3_aa: CASSEGFQWGENTDTQYF

d_call: .
clone_size: .
j_call: TRBJ2-7
v_call: TRBV6-5
cdr3_nt: TGTGCCAGCCGCTACCAAACCGGTTACGAGCAGTACTTC
cdr3_aa: CASRYQTGYEQYF

d_call: TRBD1
clone_size: .
j_call: TRBJ2-3
v_call: TRBV28
cdr3_nt: TGTGCCAGCAGTATAACAGGGGGCAAAAAGACAGATACGCAGTATTTT
cdr3_aa: CASSITGGKKTDTQYF

d_call: TRBD1
clone_size: .
j_call: TRBJ1-1
v_call: TRBV28
cdr3_nt: TGTGCCAGCAGTTCCGACCACAGGGGGCGAGGCACTGAAGCTTTCTTT
cdr3_aa: CASSSDHRGRGTEAFF

d_call: TRBD1
clone_size: .
j_call: TRBJ2-5
v_call: TRBV5-1
cdr3_nt: TGCGCCAGCAGCTTGCCTGGGACAGGGGTGGAGCAGTACTTC
cdr3_aa: CASSLPGTGVEQYF

d_call: .
clone_size: once
j_call: TRBJ2-7
v_call: TRBV21-1
cdr3_nt: TGTGCCAGCGCCCGGGGGGCACCGACTTACGAGCAGTACTTC
cdr3_aa: CASARGAPTYEQYF

d_call: .
clone_size: .
j_call: TRBJ1-4
v_call: TRBV5-4
cdr3_nt: TGTGCCAGCAGCTTGGCCGGGGGTGGTACTAATGAAAAACTGTTTTTT
cdr3_aa: CASSLAGGGTNEKLFF

d_call: TRBD2
clone_size: .
j_call: TRBJ2-2
v_call: TRBV6-5
cdr3_nt: TGTGCCAGCCGGAGCGGGAGGGCCTCCGGGGAGCTGTTTTTT
cdr3_aa: CASRSGRASGELFF

d_call: .
clone_size: few
j_call: TRBJ2-6
v_call: TRBV19
cdr3_nt: TGTGCCAGTAGTATATTCGGGCTAGCGCGGACCTCTGGGGCCAACGGCCTGACTTTC
cdr3_aa: CASSIFGLARTSGANGLTF

d_call: TRBD2
clone_size: .
j_call: TRBJ2-5
v_call: TRBV9
cdr3_nt: TGTGCCAGCAGCGTAGGGGGACTAGCGGGGGAGACCCAGTACTTC
cdr3_aa: CASSVGGLAGETQYF

d_call: TRBD1
clone_size: .
j_call: TRBJ1-2
v_call: TRBV5-1
cdr3_nt: TGCGCCAGCAGCCCTTCCCTAACAGGGGGCTATACGAATGGCTACACCTTC
cdr3_aa: CASSPSLTGGYTNGYTF

d_call: TRBD1
clone_size: .
j_call: TRBJ2-7
v_call: TRBV5-1
cdr3_nt: TGCGCCAGCAGCTTGCTTGGGACAGGGTCTAGCGAGCAGTACTTC
cdr3_aa: CASSLLGTGSSEQYF

d_call: .
clone_size: few
j_call: TRBJ1-5
v_call: TRBV5-6
cdr3_nt: TGTGCCAGCAGTCGGGGATCTGGGGTCAATCAGCCCCAGCATTTT
cdr3_aa: CASSRGSGVNQPQHF

d_call: .
clone_size: .
j_call: TRBJ1-6
v_call: TRBV5-6
cdr3_nt: TGTGCCAGCAGCGGGGGCAACTATTCACCCCTCCACTTT
cdr3_aa: CASSGGNYSPLHF

d_call: .
clone_size: .
j_call: TRBJ1-5
v_call: TRBV28
cdr3_nt: TGTGCCAGCAGTTCACCAGGGGCAGCTCAGCCCCAGCATTTT
cdr3_aa: CASSSPGAAQPQHF

d_call: .
clone_size: .
j_call: TRBJ2-7
v_call: TRBV18
cdr3_nt: TGTGCCAGCTCACTCGGACTCCTCCGGGAACGGTACGAGCAGTACTTC
cdr3_aa: CASSLGLLRERYEQYF

d_call: .
clone_size: .
j_call: TRBJ1-4
v_call: TRBV4-2
cdr3_nt: TGTGCCAGCAGCCAAGATCCGGTTAGCAATGAAAAACTGTTTTTT
cdr3_aa: CASSQDPVSNEKLFF

d_call: .
clone_size: .
j_call: TRBJ1-4
v_call: TRBV27
cdr3_nt: TGTGCCAGCAGTTTTAGGCCTCTCGGGGTTGGGACTAATGAAAAACTGTTTTTT
cdr3_aa: CASSFRPLGVGTNEKLFF

d_call: .
clone_size: .
j_call: TRBJ2-5
v_call: TRBV6-5
cdr3_nt: TGTGCCAGCAGTTACGTCTATGGAGACGAGACCCAGTACTTC
cdr3_aa: CASSYVYGDETQYF

d_call: TRBD1
clone_size: .
j_call: TRBJ2-7
v_call: TRBV28
cdr3_nt: TGTGCCAGCAGTTTGCAGACAGGGTTCTACGAGCAGTACTTC
cdr3_aa: CASSLQTGFYEQYF

d_call: .
clone_size: few
j_call: TRBJ2-7
v_call: TRBV6-5
cdr3_nt: TGTGCCAGCAGTTGGTCGCAGGGTGAAAAAGGCTACGAGCAGTACTTC
cdr3_aa: CASSWSQGEKGYEQYF

d_call: .
clone_size: .
j_call: TRBJ2-5
v_call: TRBV30
cdr3_nt: TGTGCCTGGAGCAGGCAGGGGCCGGAGACCCAGTACTTC
cdr3_aa: CAWSRQGPETQYF

d_call: TRBD1
clone_size: .
j_call: TRBJ1-2
v_call: TRBV19
cdr3_nt: TGTGCCAGTAGTATCCACCCCGGACAGGGGGGGGAGGGGGGCTATGGCTACACCTTC
cdr3_aa: CASSIHPGQGGEGGYGYTF

d_call: .
clone_size: .
j_call: TRBJ1-2
v_call: TRBV6-1
cdr3_nt: TGTGCCACATCCGAAACTCAGGGGTGGGGCTACACCTTC
cdr3_aa: CATSETQGWGYTF

d_call: TRBD1
clone_size: .
j_call: TRBJ2-5
v_call: TRBV10-3
cdr3_nt: TGTGCCATCAGGAGGGACAGGGACCACCCCGAGACCCAGTACTTC
cdr3_aa: CAIRRDRDHPETQYF

d_call: TRBD2
clone_size: .
j_call: TRBJ2-7
v_call: TRBV7-3
cdr3_nt: TGTGCCAGCAGCCTACTAGCGGCGGATTACTACGAGCAGTACTTC
cdr3_aa: CASSLLAADYYEQYF

d_call: .
clone_size: .
j_call: TRBJ1-5
v_call: TRBV28
cdr3_nt: TGTGCCAGCAGTCCTGAGCCAGGGTTTAGCAATCAGCCCCAGCATTTT
cdr3_aa: CASSPEPGFSNQPQHF

d_call: .
clone_size: .
j_call: TRBJ2-7
v_call: TRBV11-2
cdr3_nt: TGTGCCAGCAGCATCCCGCGGGCTGGAGAGCAGTACTTC
cdr3_aa: CASSIPRAGEQYF

d_call: .
clone_size: .
j_call: TRBJ2-7
v_call: TRBV6-5
cdr3_nt: TGTGCCAGCAGTTACGGGCAGGGATCCTACGAGCAGTACTTC
cdr3_aa: CASSYGQGSYEQYF

d_call: TRBD2
clone_size: once
j_call: TRBJ2-7
v_call: TRBV6-1
cdr3_nt: TGTGCCAGCAGTGAAGCGGCTAGCGGGAGGCGGTCGGAGCAGTACTTC
cdr3_aa: CASSEAASGRRSEQYF

d_call: TRBD2
clone_size: once
j_call: TRBJ2-1
v_call: TRBV20-1
cdr3_nt: TGCAGTGCTCTTCTAGCGGGGGAGCAGTTCTTC
cdr3_aa: CSALLAGEQFF

d_call: .
clone_size: .
j_call: TRBJ1-2
v_call: TRBV5-1
cdr3_nt: TGCGCCAGCAACTCCGGGGGGGGAAACTATGGCTACACCTTC
cdr3_aa: CASNSGGGNYGYTF

d_call: .
clone_size: .
j_call: TRBJ1-2
v_call: TRBV27
cdr3_nt: TGTGCCAGCAGTTTATCGAGACAGTTTAACTATGGCTACACCTTC
cdr3_aa: CASSLSRQFNYGYTF

d_call: TRBD1
clone_size: .
j_call: TRBJ2-7
v_call: TRBV2
cdr3_nt: TGTGCCAGCAGAGATCCGGGACAGGGGTTCGACGAGCAGTACTTC
cdr3_aa: CASRDPGQGFDEQYF

d_call: TRBD1
clone_size: few
j_call: TRBJ1-5
v_call: TRBV7-8
cdr3_nt: TGTGCCAGCAGCCCCACGACAGGGATCCAGCCCCAGCATTTT
cdr3_aa: CASSPTTGIQPQHF

d_call: .
clone_size: .
j_call: TRBJ2-5
v_call: TRBV2
cdr3_nt: TGTGCCAGCAGTGAAGAAAGTAACAGGTGGGAGACCCAGTACTTC
cdr3_aa: CASSEESNRWETQYF

d_call: TRBD1
clone_size: .
j_call: TRBJ1-1
v_call: TRBV28
cdr3_nt: TGTGCCAGCCGGACAGGGGGTGTGATCACTGAAGCTTTCTTT
cdr3_aa: CASRTGGVITEAFF

d_call: .
clone_size: few
j_call: TRBJ1-1
v_call: TRBV6-1
cdr3_nt: TGTGCCAGCAGTGAATTCGATAGCTGGCAGGGAGCTTTCTTT
cdr3_aa: CASSEFDSWQGAFF

d_call: .
clone_size: .
j_call: TRBJ1-1
v_call: TRBV6-1
cdr3_nt: TGTGCCAGCAGTGAAAAGGCGGTGACTGAAGCTTTCTTT
cdr3_aa: CASSEKAVTEAFF

d_call: .
clone_size: .
j_call: TRBJ2-1
v_call: TRBV5-4
cdr3_nt: TGTGCCAGCAGCTCGGGTACAGGGATCGGCGAGGATAATGAGCAGTTCTTC
cdr3_aa: CASSSGTGIGEDNEQFF

d_call: TRBD2
clone_size: .
j_call: TRBJ2-1
v_call: TRBV27
cdr3_nt: TGTGCCAGCAGTCCCGGGACTAGCGGGAGCTACAATGAGCAGTTCTTC
cdr3_aa: CASSPGTSGSYNEQFF

d_call: TRBD2
clone_size: .
j_call: TRBJ2-7
v_call: TRBV28
cdr3_nt: TGTGCCAGCACCCTTGGCGGGAGGGCATATTACGAGCAGTACTTC
cdr3_aa: CASTLGGRAYYEQYF

d_call: .
clone_size: .
j_call: TRBJ1-1
v_call: TRBV4-1
cdr3_nt: TGCGCCAGCAGCCAAGGGTGGGGGCAGGTGGGGAACACTGAAGCTTTCTTT
cdr3_aa: CASSQGWGQVGNTEAFF

d_call: .
clone_size: .
j_call: TRBJ2-7
v_call: TRBV7-9
cdr3_nt: TGTGCCAGCAGCTTAGCCGTGGGGGGACGTACCTACGAGCAGTACTTC
cdr3_aa: CASSLAVGGRTYEQYF